This is a list of T cell receptor beta chains from one sample in a study of STAT5B mutations in CD4+ large granular lymphocyte leukemia. TCRdb's copy holds only in-frame clones and misses some; the assay was immunoSEQ multiplex PCR. The profile covers approximately 34,000 clones, with roughly 72% appearing a single time and roughly 2% taken by the ten largest. Sequences were obtained from CD4+ T cells from blood buffy coats. These receptors originate from a human donor in good health. The CDR3 runs from the conserved cysteine through the conserved F or W. Fields, in order: V gene, J gene, D gene, clone size, CDR3 DNA, CDR3 protein. D genes are given only for firm matches. Clone sizes are given selectively: once, few, many, or a class where the clone is expanded.

TRBV10-3	TRBJ1-2	NA	NA	TGTGCCATCAGTGAGTCGGTTGAGCGCGGGTATGGCTACACCTTC	CAISESVERGYGYTF
TRBV5-1	TRBJ2-3	NA	NA	TGCGCCAGCAGCTTGGAGGCAGGCACAGATACGCAGTATTTT	CASSLEAGTDTQYF
TRBV6-1	TRBJ1-5	NA	NA	TGTGCCAGCAGTGATCAGTTAGGGAATCAGCCCCAGCATTTT	CASSDQLGNQPQHF
TRBV2	TRBJ2-5	NA	NA	TGTGCCAGCAGTGGGCTAGTGAGAGAGACCCAGTACTTC	CASSGLVRETQYF
TRBV6-5	TRBJ1-2	TRBD1	NA	TGTGCCAGCAGACTCGGACAGGGGGGGACTTATGGCTACACCTTC	CASRLGQGGTYGYTF
TRBV7-2	TRBJ1-4	NA	NA	TGTGCCAGCAGCTTCCTCCGACTCCAGGGGTTGAAGCAAGAAAAACTGTTTTTT	CASSFLRLQGLKQEKLFF
TRBV6-6	TRBJ1-5	NA	NA	TGTGCCAGCAGCGAGGGCTTGCCCCAGCATTTT	CASSEGLPQHF
TRBV29-1	TRBJ2-1	TRBD2	NA	TGCAGCGCCCGGCTGGCGGGGGGGAGTAATGAGCAGTTCTTC	CSARLAGGSNEQFF
TRBV19	TRBJ2-7	TRBD1	NA	TGTGCCAGTAGACAAAGGGACAGTCCACAGATCTACGAGCAGTACTTC	CASRQRDSPQIYEQYF
TRBV29-1	TRBJ1-2	TRBD1	few	TGCAGCGTGCCGGGTGAAGGACAGGGCGCTAACTATGGCTACACCTTC	CSVPGEGQGANYGYTF
TRBV18	TRBJ2-2	NA	few	TGTGCCAGCTCACCTCGGACAGCGGACACCGGGGAGCTGTTTTTT	CASSPRTADTGELFF
TRBV10-3	TRBJ1-2	NA	NA	TGTGCCACGCTAGACCTCTATGGCTACACCTTC	CATLDLYGYTF
TRBV11-2	TRBJ2-1	NA	NA	TGTGCCAGCAGCCCCCGCCCGGTAGGACTCTACAATGAGCAGTTCTTC	CASSPRPVGLYNEQFF
TRBV30	TRBJ1-2	NA	NA	TGTGCCTGGAGTGTGGGACCAGACCATGGCTACACCTTC	CAWSVGPDHGYTF
TRBV18	TRBJ1-1	NA	NA	TGTGCCAGCTCACTACATCTGAACACTGAAGCTTTCTTT	CASSLHLNTEAFF
TRBV21-1	TRBJ2-7	NA	NA	TGTGCCAGCAGCAGAATGGGGACATGCCACGAGCAGTACTTC	CASSRMGTCHEQYF
TRBV7-9	TRBJ2-3	TRBD2	NA	TGTGCCAGCAGCTTACTAGCGGGGAGCACAGATACGCAGTATTTT	CASSLLAGSTDTQYF
TRBV5-4	TRBJ2-7	TRBD2	NA	TGTGCCAGCAGCCCTCGCGGGGGGGCCTCCTACGAGCAGTACTTC	CASSPRGGASYEQYF
TRBV7-2	TRBJ2-2	NA	NA	TGTGCCAGCAGCTTAAGGAACCGCCCCGGGGAGCTGTTTTTT	CASSLRNRPGELFF
TRBV5-1	TRBJ1-4	NA	once	TGCGCCAGCAGCTACCCTAATGAAAAACTGTTTTTT	CASSYPNEKLFF
TRBV6-5	TRBJ2-7	TRBD1	NA	TGTGCCAGCAGTCTCCGGGACAGGGAGTTCGAGCAGTACTTC	CASSLRDREFEQYF
TRBV27	TRBJ1-2	NA	NA	TGTGCCAGCAGTTCCGCAGGGATGGGTGCAGGGGACTATGGCTACACCTTC	CASSSAGMGAGDYGYTF
TRBV19	TRBJ1-2	NA	NA	TGTGCCAGTAGTATAGAATTCCAGGGGTGGGCCGTTGGCTACACCTTC	CASSIEFQGWAVGYTF
TRBV6-1	TRBJ1-4	TRBD1	few	TGTGCCAGCAGTGACAGGGGGCTCATTAATGAAAAACTGTTTTTT	CASSDRGLINEKLFF
TRBV7-2	TRBJ1-4	TRBD1	NA	TGTGCCAGCAGCCCTCAACAGGGGGCATTAGGAGAAAAACTGTTTTTT	CASSPQQGALGEKLFF
TRBV2	TRBJ2-7	TRBD1	NA	TGTGCCAGCAGCACGAGGACAGGAGACTACGAGCAGTACTTC	CASSTRTGDYEQYF
TRBV11-1	TRBJ1-1	TRBD1	NA	TGTGCCAGCAGCCAGACTCACAGGGGGGGGACTGAAGCTTTCTTT	CASSQTHRGGTEAFF
TRBV5-8	TRBJ1-2	TRBD1	once	TGTGCCAGCAGCTTGGGGATCAGCCAGGGGGCAGAATATGGCTACACCTTC	CASSLGISQGAEYGYTF
TRBV4-3	TRBJ1-1	NA	NA	TGCGCCAGCAGCCAAGAAGCTTGGCAGGGGCGCACTGAAGCTTTCTTT	CASSQEAWQGRTEAFF
TRBV7-9	TRBJ2-3	TRBD2	NA	TGTGCCAGCAGCTCCCCGGGGGGAGGCACAGATACGCAGTATTTT	CASSSPGGGTDTQYF
TRBV11-2	TRBJ2-2	NA	NA	TGTGCCAGCAGCTTAGCCCTAGCAGTCGGGGAGCTGTTTTTT	CASSLALAVGELFF
TRBV5-4	TRBJ2-3	NA	NA	TGTGCCAGCAGCCCCGGGTCTATCCTCACAGATACGCAGTATTTT	CASSPGSILTDTQYF
TRBV2	TRBJ1-5	NA	NA	TGTGCCAGCAGTGAAGGGGACATTAGCAATCAGCCCCAGCATTTT	CASSEGDISNQPQHF
TRBV15	TRBJ2-7	NA	NA	TGTGCCACCAGCAGAGATCAGTACGAGGTGAGAGCCTACGAGCAGTACTTC	CATSRDQYEVRAYEQYF
TRBV9	TRBJ2-5	TRBD1	NA	TGTGCCAGCAGCATTAGACAGGGCCCCCAAGAGACCCAGTACTTC	CASSIRQGPQETQYF
TRBV5-5	TRBJ2-1	NA	NA	TGTGCCAGCAGACAGACAGGCAATGAGCAGTTCTTC	CASRQTGNEQFF
TRBV2	TRBJ2-6	TRBD1	NA	TGTGCCAGCAGCATACAGGGGGCAATTGGGGCCAACGTCCTGACTTTC	CASSIQGAIGANVLTF
TRBV5-5	TRBJ2-6	NA	NA	TGTGCCAGCAGCTTGGACTCTGGGGCCAACGTCCTGACTTTC	CASSLDSGANVLTF
TRBV28	TRBJ1-1	NA	NA	TGTGCCAGCAGTTTGGGCAGGGGTGAAGCTTTCTTT	CASSLGRGEAFF
TRBV7-9	TRBJ2-1	NA	NA	TGTGCCAGCAGCGGTAGCGGTTGGGCCGACTACAATGAGCAGTTCTTC	CASSGSGWADYNEQFF
TRBV5-6	TRBJ2-5	NA	NA	TGTGCCAGCAGCTACCCAGGGAGCGGGCAAGAGACCCAGTACTTC	CASSYPGSGQETQYF
TRBV5-1	TRBJ1-5	TRBD1	few	TGCGCCAGCAGCTCCGGGACAGGTCATCAGCCCCAGCATTTT	CASSSGTGHQPQHF
TRBV7-9	TRBJ1-1	NA	NA	TGTGCCAGCAGCTTAGCACAGCGGACTGAAGCTTTCTTT	CASSLAQRTEAFF
TRBV27	TRBJ1-1	NA	NA	TGTGCCAGCAGCCTATCCCAACGGGGAGACACTGAAGCTTTCTTT	CASSLSQRGDTEAFF
TRBV7-2	TRBJ2-3	TRBD2	NA	TGTGCCAGCAGTTACCCAGCGGGGGGCACAGATACGCAGTATTTT	CASSYPAGGTDTQYF
TRBV21-1	TRBJ1-5	NA	NA	TGTGCCAGCAGCAAAGAACTTCCGGGGGCGCGCAATCAGCCCCAGCATTTT	CASSKELPGARNQPQHF
TRBV7-9	TRBJ2-5	NA	NA	TGTGCCAGCAGCTCTGGAGAGACCCAGTACTTC	CASSSGETQYF
TRBV6-5	TRBJ1-2	TRBD1	NA	TGTGCCAGCACACGACAGGGGGAACATGGCTACACCTTC	CASTRQGEHGYTF